The TCR beta chain under discussion was sequenced for a study of OX40 agonist ivuxolimab in advanced cancers. Study-wide background: The patients' treatment was ivuxolimab, an agonistic anti-OX40 (CD134) antibody. Those treated in dose escalation had hepatocellular carcinoma, melanoma, renal cell cancer or head and neck cancer. Checkpoint inhibitors had been given previously to 40% of patients.

This CDR3 contains 15 residues. Germline V lookup: CDR1 SGHRS, CDR2 YFSETQ. V lost 6 bases to trimming and J lost 8 bases, with 23 bases between them. Sequenced by immunoSEQ multiplex PCR; TCRdb stores in-frame clones only, minus some. This table holds tens of thousands of clones, around 90% found once. This sequence originates from an adult with an advanced solid tumor such as melanoma, head and neck, liver or kidney cancer. The rearrangement joins TRBV5-1 to TRBJ1-1; a possible D gene is TRBD1 (6 bases). Sequences were derived from CD4+ or CD8+ T cells sorted from blood, sampled in a trial of the OX40 agonist ivuxolimab. The CDR3 sequence: CASTLGGSGAREAFF. Written as DNA, the CDR3 is TGCGCCAGCACCCTAGGAGGTTCAGGGGCGAGGGAAGCTTTCTTT.